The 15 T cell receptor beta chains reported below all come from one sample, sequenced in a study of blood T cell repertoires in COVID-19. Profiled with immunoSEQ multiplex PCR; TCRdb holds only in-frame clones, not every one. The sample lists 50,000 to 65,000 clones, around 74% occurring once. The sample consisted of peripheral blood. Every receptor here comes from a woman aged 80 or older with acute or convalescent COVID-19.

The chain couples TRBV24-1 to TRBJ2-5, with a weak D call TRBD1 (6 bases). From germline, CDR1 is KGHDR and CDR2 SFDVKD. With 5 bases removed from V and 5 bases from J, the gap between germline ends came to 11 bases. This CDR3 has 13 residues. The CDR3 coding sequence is TGTGCCACCAGTGGCAGGGGTTTCGAGACCCAGTACTTC. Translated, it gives CATSGRGFETQYF.

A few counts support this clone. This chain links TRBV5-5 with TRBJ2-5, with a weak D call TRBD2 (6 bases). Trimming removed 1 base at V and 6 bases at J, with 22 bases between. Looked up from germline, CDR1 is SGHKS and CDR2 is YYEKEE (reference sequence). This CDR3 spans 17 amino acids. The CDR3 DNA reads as TGTGCCAGCAGCTTGTTTTCCGAAGGGCCCGGGGGTCAGACCCAGTACTTC. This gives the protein CASSLFSEGPGGQTQYF.

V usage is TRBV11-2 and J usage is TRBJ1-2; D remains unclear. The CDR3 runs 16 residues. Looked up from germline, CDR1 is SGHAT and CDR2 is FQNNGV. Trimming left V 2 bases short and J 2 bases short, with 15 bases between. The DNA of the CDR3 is TGTGCCAGCAGCTTAAACGTGCGCTCTACGAACTATGGCTACACCTTC. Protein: CASSLNVRSTNYGYTF.

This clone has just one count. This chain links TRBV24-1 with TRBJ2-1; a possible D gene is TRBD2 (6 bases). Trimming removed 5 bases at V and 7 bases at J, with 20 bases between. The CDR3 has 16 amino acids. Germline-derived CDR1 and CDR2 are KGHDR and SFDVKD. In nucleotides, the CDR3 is TGTGCCACCAGTGCTATAACGGGAGCTGGGATAAATGAGCAGTTCTTC. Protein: CATSAITGAGINEQFF.

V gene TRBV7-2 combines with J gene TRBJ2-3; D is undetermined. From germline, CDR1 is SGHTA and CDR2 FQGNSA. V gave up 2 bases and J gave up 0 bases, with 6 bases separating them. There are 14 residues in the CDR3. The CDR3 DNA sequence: TGTGCCAGCAGCTTAATCGGTAGCACAGATACGCAGTATTTT. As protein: CASSLIGSTDTQYF. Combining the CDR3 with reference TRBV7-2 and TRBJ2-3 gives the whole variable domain GAGVSQSPSNKVTEKGKDVELRCDPISGHTALYWYRQSLGQGLEFLIYFQGNSAPDKSGLPSDRFSAERTGGSVSTLTIQRTQQEDSAVYLCASSLIGSTDTQYFGPGTRLTVL.

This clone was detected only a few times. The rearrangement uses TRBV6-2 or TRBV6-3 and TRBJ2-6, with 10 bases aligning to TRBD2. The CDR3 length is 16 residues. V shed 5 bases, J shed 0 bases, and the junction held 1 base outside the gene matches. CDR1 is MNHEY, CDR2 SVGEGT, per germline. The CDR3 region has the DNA TGTGCCAGCAGTCTAGCGGGAGTCTCTGGGGCCAACGTCCTGACTTTC. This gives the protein CASSLAGVSGANVLTF.

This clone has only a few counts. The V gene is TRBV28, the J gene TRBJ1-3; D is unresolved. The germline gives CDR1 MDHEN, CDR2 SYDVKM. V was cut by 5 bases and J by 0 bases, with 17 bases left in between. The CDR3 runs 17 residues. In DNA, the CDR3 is TGTGCCAGCAGTGTCCGCGGGAGAGCTTACTCTGGAAACACCATATATTTT. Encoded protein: CASSVRGRAYSGNTIYF.

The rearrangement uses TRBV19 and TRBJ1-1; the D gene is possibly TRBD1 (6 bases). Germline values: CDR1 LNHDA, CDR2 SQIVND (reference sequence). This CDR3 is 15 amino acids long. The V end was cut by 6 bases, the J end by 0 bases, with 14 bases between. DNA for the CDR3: TGTGCCAGTAGACAGGGACCGTTGATGAACACTGAAGCTTTCTTT. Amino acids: CASRQGPLMNTEAFF.

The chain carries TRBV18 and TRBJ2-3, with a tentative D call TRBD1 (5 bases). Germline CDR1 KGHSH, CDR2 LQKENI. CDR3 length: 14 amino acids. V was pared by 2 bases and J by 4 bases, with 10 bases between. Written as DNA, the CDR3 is TGTGCCAGCTCACCAAGGTTGGGGCCAGATACGCAGTATTTT. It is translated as CASSPRLGPDTQYF. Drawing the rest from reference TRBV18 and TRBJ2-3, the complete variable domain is NAGVMQNPRHLVRRRGQEARLRCSPMKGHSHVYWYRQLPEEGLKFMVYLQKENIIDESGMPKERFSAEFPKEGPSILRIQQVVRGDSAAYFCASSPRLGPDTQYFGPGTRLTVL.

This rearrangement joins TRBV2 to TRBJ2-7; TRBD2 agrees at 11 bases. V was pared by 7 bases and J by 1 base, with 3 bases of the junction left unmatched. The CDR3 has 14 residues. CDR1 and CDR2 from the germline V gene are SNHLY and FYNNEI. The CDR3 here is CASKGTSGSYEQYF. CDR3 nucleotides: TGTGCCAGCAAAGGGACTAGCGGATCCTACGAGCAGTACTTC.

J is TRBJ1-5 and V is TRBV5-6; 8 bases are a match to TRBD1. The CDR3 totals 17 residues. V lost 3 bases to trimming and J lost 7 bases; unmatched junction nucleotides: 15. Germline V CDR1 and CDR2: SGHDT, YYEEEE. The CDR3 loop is CASSSRTGTGIRQPQHF. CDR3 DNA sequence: TGTGCCAGCAGCTCCCGAACCGGGACAGGAATCCGCCAGCCCCAGCATTTT.

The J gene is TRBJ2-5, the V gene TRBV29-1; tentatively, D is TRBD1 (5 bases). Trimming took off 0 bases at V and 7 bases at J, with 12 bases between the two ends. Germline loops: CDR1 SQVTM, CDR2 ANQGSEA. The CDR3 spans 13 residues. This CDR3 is CSVEEVIRGTQYF. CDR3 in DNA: TGCAGCGTTGAAGAAGTAATAAGGGGGACCCAGTACTTC.

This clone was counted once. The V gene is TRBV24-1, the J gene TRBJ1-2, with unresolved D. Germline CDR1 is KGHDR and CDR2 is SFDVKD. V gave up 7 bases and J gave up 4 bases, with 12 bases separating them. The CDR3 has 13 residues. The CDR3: CATRAPGAYGYTF. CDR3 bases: TGTGCCACCAGAGCCCCCGGTGCCTATGGCTACACCTTC.

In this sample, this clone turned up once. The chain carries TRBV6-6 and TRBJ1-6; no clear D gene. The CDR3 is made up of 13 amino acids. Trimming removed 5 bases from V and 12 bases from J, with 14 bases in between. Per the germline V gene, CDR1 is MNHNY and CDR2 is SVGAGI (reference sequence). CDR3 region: CASSGQAGEPLHF. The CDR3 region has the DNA TGTGCCAGCAGTGGGCAGGCCGGGGAACCCCTCCACTTT.

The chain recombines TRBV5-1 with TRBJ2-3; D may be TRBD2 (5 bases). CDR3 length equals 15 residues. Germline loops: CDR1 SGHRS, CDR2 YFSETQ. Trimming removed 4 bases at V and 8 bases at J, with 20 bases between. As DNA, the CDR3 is TGCGCCAGCAGCCCCCACCCTAATGACGAGGGTACGCAGTATTTT. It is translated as CASSPHPNDEGTQYF.